This T cell receptor beta chain originates from a study of OX40 agonist ivuxolimab in advanced cancers. The overall study: Of the participants, approximately 44% had some prior anti-PD-1, anti-PD-L1 or anti-CTLA-4 therapy, which was allowed.

Study-level points and caveats: More expanded clones were found, on average, in CD8+ than in CD4+ T cells. CD4+ and CD8+ blood T cells expanded clonally by week 6 at 0.1 to 3.0 mg/kg.

Germline CDR1 and CDR2: SGHNT and YYREEE (reference sequence). Between the trimmed V and J ends, which lost 0 bases and 9 bases, there was a span of 16 bases. The CDR3 is made up of 15 amino acids. This clone was counted only a few times. Its antigen is as yet unknown. Measured with immunoSEQ multiplex PCR; TCRdb has only the in-frame clones, and not every one. This sample has over 30,000 clones, with less than 90% found just once. The TCR comes from an adult with an advanced solid tumor such as melanoma, head and neck, liver or kidney cancer. The gene calls are TRBV5-4 and TRBJ2-1, with a possible D match to TRBD2 (6 bases). Source: CD4+ or CD8+ T cells sorted from blood, taken in a trial of the OX40 agonist ivuxolimab. As DNA, the CDR3 is TGTGCCAGCAGCTTGGAGCTAGCGACTGCGCGTGAGCAGTTCTTC. It codes for CASSLELATAREQFF.